This is a list of T cell receptor beta chains from one sample in a study of T cell responses to AZD1222 COVID-19 vaccine. TCRdb's copy holds only in-frame clones and misses some; the assay was immunoSEQ multiplex PCR. The profile shows 80,000 to 95,000 clones, 80% to 90% of them singletons. The material was peripheral blood, obtained on day 0 of AZD1222 vaccination. All receptors come from an adult in good health. CDR3s include the opening cysteine and the closing phenylalanine or tryptophan. The D gene is left open where the match is weak. Size is omitted from some rows. Given values are once, few, many or a class for expanded clones.

clone size: -
V gene: TRBV27
D gene: TRBD2
J gene: TRBJ2-5
CDR3 protein: CASSFSGLAGGGETQYF
CDR3 DNA: TGTGCCAGCAGTTTCTCGGGACTAGCGGGGGGCGGGGAGACCCAGTACTTC

clone size: -
V gene: TRBV5-5
D gene: TRBD1
J gene: TRBJ1-1
CDR3 protein: CASSQGQRTPGAFF
CDR3 DNA: TGTGCCAGCAGCCAGGGACAGCGAACCCCCGGGGCTTTCTTT

clone size: once
V gene: TRBV5-1
D gene: TRBD1
J gene: TRBJ2-6
CDR3 protein: CASSLDPTGEGVLTF
CDR3 DNA: TGCGCCAGCAGCTTGGATCCGACAGGGGAAGGCGTCCTGACTTTC

clone size: -
V gene: TRBV6-2/TRBV6-3
D gene: -
J gene: TRBJ1-1
CDR3 protein: CASSFGTVNTEAFF
CDR3 DNA: TGTGCCAGCAGTTTCGGGACGGTGAACACTGAAGCTTTCTTT

clone size: -
V gene: TRBV5-4
D gene: -
J gene: TRBJ2-2
CDR3 protein: CASSLGQAANTGELFF
CDR3 DNA: TGTGCCAGCAGCTTGGGACAGGCTGCGAACACCGGGGAGCTGTTTTTT

clone size: -
V gene: TRBV11-2
D gene: -
J gene: TRBJ1-6
CDR3 protein: CASSLGAGEGSPLHF
CDR3 DNA: TGTGCCAGCAGCTTAGGAGCAGGGGAAGGGTCACCCCTCCACTTT

clone size: -
V gene: TRBV5-5
D gene: TRBD1
J gene: TRBJ1-1
CDR3 protein: CASSRGQGASEAFF
CDR3 DNA: TGTGCCAGCAGCAGGGGACAGGGGGCTTCTGAAGCTTTCTTT

clone size: -
V gene: TRBV28
D gene: TRBD1
J gene: TRBJ1-2
CDR3 protein: CASTSVEDRGFGYTF
CDR3 DNA: TGTGCCAGCACCTCCGTTGAGGACAGGGGGTTTGGCTACACCTTC

clone size: once
V gene: TRBV3-1/TRBV3-2
D gene: -
J gene: TRBJ1-1
CDR3 protein: CASSQSDPGPAFF
CDR3 DNA: TGTGCCAGCAGCCAATCGGACCCGGGGCCAGCTTTCTTT

clone size: once
V gene: TRBV6-5
D gene: TRBD2
J gene: TRBJ2-3
CDR3 protein: CASSYGRGGTDTQYF
CDR3 DNA: TGTGCCAGCAGTTATGGGCGGGGGGGCACAGATACGCAGTATTTT

clone size: few
V gene: TRBV28
D gene: -
J gene: TRBJ2-7
CDR3 protein: CASSRLSSYEQYF
CDR3 DNA: TGTGCCAGCAGCCGTCTTAGCTCCTACGAGCAGTACTTC

clone size: -
V gene: TRBV5-1
D gene: TRBD2
J gene: TRBJ2-3
CDR3 protein: CASSPRGFAGEITDTQYF
CDR3 DNA: TGCGCCAGCAGCCCCCGAGGGTTTGCGGGGGAAATCACAGATACGCAGTATTTT

clone size: -
V gene: TRBV10-2
D gene: -
J gene: TRBJ2-7
CDR3 protein: CASKSGAAYEQYF
CDR3 DNA: TGCGCCAGCAAATCTGGGGCCGCCTACGAGCAGTACTTC

clone size: -
V gene: TRBV12-3/TRBV12-4
D gene: -
J gene: TRBJ2-3
CDR3 protein: CASSHSTDTQYF
CDR3 DNA: TGTGCCAGCAGTCACTCTACAGATACGCAGTATTTT

clone size: -
V gene: TRBV5-1
D gene: -
J gene: TRBJ2-2
CDR3 protein: CASSFENTGELFF
CDR3 DNA: TGCGCCAGCAGCTTCGAGAACACCGGGGAGCTGTTTTTT

clone size: -
V gene: TRBV6-1
D gene: TRBD1
J gene: TRBJ1-2
CDR3 protein: CASSEAWGQVYGYTF
CDR3 DNA: TGTGCCAGCAGTGAAGCGTGGGGACAGGTCTATGGCTACACCTTC

clone size: -
V gene: TRBV2
D gene: -
J gene: TRBJ1-5
CDR3 protein: CASVRRNSNQPQHF
CDR3 DNA: TGTGCCAGCGTCAGAAGAAATAGCAATCAGCCCCAGCATTTT

clone size: -
V gene: TRBV6-6
D gene: TRBD1
J gene: TRBJ1-1
CDR3 protein: CASSYGGQGWAFF
CDR3 DNA: TGTGCCAGCAGTTACGGGGGACAGGGGTGGGCTTTCTTT